This TCR beta chain was captured by sequencing in a study of naive and memory T cell subsets. Study-level points and caveats: A few larger clonotypes appeared in naive repertoires, especially CD8, possibly memory cells re-expressing CD45RA.

This clonotype was observed a few times. Its antigen is unidentified. CD4+ T cell IFNgamma after overnight CMV lysate exposure gave donor CMV status. CDR3 size: 15 residues. Germline V gene sequence: CDR1 MNHEY, CDR2 SVGEGT. V lost 3 bases, J lost 1 base, and 10 bases lay in between. An equimolar mix of two oligonucleotides served as the beta constant-region primer for TRBC1 and TRBC2. The ligated cDNA underwent four PCR rounds using SP2 and nested alpha and beta constant-region primers. TCRdb reprocessed the UMI-ligation and nested PCR reads with MiXCR, giving one entry per CDR3 protein. Seen here are some 82,000 distinct CDR3 sequences, over 9% observed once, and the top ten hold 1.2%.

The source of this sequence is a human donor in good health. V is TRBV6-2 or TRBV6-3 and J is TRBJ2-1; D may be TRBD1 or TRBD2 (5 bases each). Sequenced input: naive CD8+ T cells from blood. The CDR3 nucleotides are TGTGCCAGCAGTTATAATGGGGGATCCTACAATGAGCAGTTCTTC. Its protein is CASSYNGGSYNEQFF.